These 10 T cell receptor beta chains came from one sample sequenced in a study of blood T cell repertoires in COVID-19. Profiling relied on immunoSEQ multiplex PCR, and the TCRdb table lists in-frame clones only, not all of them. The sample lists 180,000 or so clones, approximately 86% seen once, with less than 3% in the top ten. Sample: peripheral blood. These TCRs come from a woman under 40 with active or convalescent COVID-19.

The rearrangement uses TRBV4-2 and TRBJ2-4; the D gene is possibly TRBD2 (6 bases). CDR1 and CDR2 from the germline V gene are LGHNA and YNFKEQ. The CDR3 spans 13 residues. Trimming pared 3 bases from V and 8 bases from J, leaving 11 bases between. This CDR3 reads CASSQKGGDIQYF. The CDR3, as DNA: TGTGCCAGCAGCCAGAAGGGCGGGGACATTCAGTACTTC.

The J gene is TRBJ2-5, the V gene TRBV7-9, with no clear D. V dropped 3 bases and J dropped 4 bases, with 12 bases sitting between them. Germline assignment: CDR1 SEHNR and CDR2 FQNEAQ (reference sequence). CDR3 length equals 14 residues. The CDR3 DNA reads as TGTGCCAGCAGCTTCCCGTCTCTCGGAGAGACCCAGTACTTC. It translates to CASSFPSLGETQYF.

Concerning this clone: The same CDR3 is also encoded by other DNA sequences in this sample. This chain's CDR3 is CASSIQDQETQYF. The CDR3 DNA follows: TGTGCCAGTAGTATACAGGATCAAGAGACCCAGTACTTC. The rearrangement links TRBV19 to TRBJ2-5; D unresolved. The CDR3 has 13 residues. The germline CDR1 and CDR2 sequences are LNHDA and SQIVND (reference sequence). V dropped 2 bases and J dropped 2 bases, with 6 bases sitting between them. Combining the CDR3 with reference TRBV19 and TRBJ2-5 gives the whole variable domain DGGITQSPKYLFRKEGQNVTLSCEQNLNHDAMYWYRQDPGQGLRLIYYSQIVNDFQKGDIAEGYSVSREKKESFPLTVTSAQKNPTAFYLCASSIQDQETQYFGPGTRLLVL.

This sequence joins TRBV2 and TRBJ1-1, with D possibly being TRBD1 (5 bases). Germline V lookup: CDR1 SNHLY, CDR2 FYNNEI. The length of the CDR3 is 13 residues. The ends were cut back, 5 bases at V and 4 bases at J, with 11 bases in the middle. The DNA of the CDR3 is TGTGCCAGCAGTTCTGACGGGGGCACTGAAGCTTTCTTT. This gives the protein CASSSDGGTEAFF.

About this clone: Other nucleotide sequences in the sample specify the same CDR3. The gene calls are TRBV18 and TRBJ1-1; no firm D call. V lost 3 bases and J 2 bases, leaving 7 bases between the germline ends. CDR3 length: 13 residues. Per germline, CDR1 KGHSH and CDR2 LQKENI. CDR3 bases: TGTGCCAGCTCACCTACAGCTAACACTGAAGCTTTCTTT. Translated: CASSPTANTEAFF.

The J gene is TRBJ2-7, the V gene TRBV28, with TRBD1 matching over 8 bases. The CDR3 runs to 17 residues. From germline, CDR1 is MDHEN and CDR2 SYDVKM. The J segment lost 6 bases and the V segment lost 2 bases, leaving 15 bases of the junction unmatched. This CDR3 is CASSLRETGVRRREQYF. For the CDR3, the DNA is TGTGCCAGCAGTTTAAGAGAGACAGGGGTCCGCCGGCGCGAGCAGTACTTC.

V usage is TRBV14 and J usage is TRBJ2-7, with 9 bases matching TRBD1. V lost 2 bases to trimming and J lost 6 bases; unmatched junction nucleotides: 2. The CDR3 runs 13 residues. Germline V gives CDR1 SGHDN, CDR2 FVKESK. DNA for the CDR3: TGTGCCAGCAGCCAACAGACAGGGGGCGAGCAGTACTTC. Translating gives CASSQQTGGEQYF.

CDR3 amino acids: CASSLRAGNTEAFF. As DNA, the CDR3 is TGCGCCAGCAGCTTGAGGGCGGGGAACACTGAAGCTTTCTTT. The V and J genes are TRBV5-1 and TRBJ1-1; D is unclear. V was cut by 1 base and J by 1 base, with 8 bases left in between. The CDR3 is made up of 14 amino acids. The V gene's germline CDR1 is SGHRS and CDR2 YFSETQ. The full variable domain, rest sourced from reference TRBV5-1 and TRBJ1-1, is KAGVTQTPRYLIKTRGQQVTLSCSPISGHRSVSWYQQTPGQGLQFLFEYFSETQRNKGNFPGRFSGRQFSNSRSEMNVSTLELGDSALYLCASSLRAGNTEAFFGQGTRLTVV.

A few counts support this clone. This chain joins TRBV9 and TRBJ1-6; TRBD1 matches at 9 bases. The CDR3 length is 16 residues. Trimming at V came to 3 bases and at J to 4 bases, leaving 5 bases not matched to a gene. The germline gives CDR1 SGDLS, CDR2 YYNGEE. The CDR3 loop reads CASSGGGTGYNSPLHF. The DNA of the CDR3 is TGTGCCAGCAGCGGCGGCGGGACAGGGTATAATTCACCCCTCCACTTT.

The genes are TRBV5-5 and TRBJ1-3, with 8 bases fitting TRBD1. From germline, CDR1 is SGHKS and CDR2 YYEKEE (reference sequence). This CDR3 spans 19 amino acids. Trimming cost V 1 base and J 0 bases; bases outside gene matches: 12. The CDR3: CASSLTLTGGPFSGNTIYF. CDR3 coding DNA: TGTGCCAGCAGCTTGACGCTAACAGGGGGGCCCTTCTCTGGAAACACCATATATTTT.